The rows below give T cell receptor beta chains drawn from one sample of a study of Ad26.COV2.S vaccination and SARS-CoV-2 variants. The protocol was immunoSEQ multiplex PCR, while the TCRdb copy is restricted to in-frame clones and leaves out a portion. Counted here are 240,000 or so clones, 88% occurring once; the ten biggest clones make up roughly a tenth. This specimen consisted of peripheral blood, obtained in a trial of Ad26.COV2.S vaccine versus placebo. These receptors were obtained from a person between 18 and 60 years old who received the Ad26.COV2.S COVID-19 vaccine or a placebo. Both conserved end residues are part of each CDR3. The D gene is left open where the match is weak. A row's size may be missing; if present it is once, few, many or a size class.

V gene	clone size	D gene	J gene	CDR3 DNA	CDR3 protein
TRBV5-1	NA	NA	TRBJ1-1	TGCGCCAGCAGCCCACGGACGGGGAACACTGAAGCTTTCTTT	CASSPRTGNTEAFF
TRBV30	NA	NA	TRBJ1-1	TGTGCCTGGAAAGGAGGGGTGGCGACTGAAGCTTTCTTT	CAWKGGVATEAFF
TRBV5-1	NA	NA	TRBJ2-2	TGCGCCAGCAGCCGGGACTTCGTATCACTTAACACCGGGGAGCTGTTTTTT	CASSRDFVSLNTGELFF
TRBV27	NA	NA	TRBJ2-2	TGTGCCAGCAGTTTGTTGTGGCCCGGGGAGCTGTTTTTT	CASSLLWPGELFF
TRBV7-9	once	NA	TRBJ2-3	TGTGCCAGCAGCTCCTCTAGAGATACGCAGTATTTT	CASSSSRDTQYF
TRBV29-1	few	NA	TRBJ2-7	TGCAGCGTGACCTCCAGCTCCTACGAGCAGTACTTC	CSVTSSSYEQYF
TRBV3-1/TRBV3-2	once	NA	TRBJ2-7	TGTGCCAGCAGCCAAGTTTCAGGGGACCACGAGCAGTACTTC	CASSQVSGDHEQYF
TRBV4-1	NA	TRBD1	TRBJ1-1	TGCGCCAGCAGCCATGCACAGGGGGCCTTGAACACTGAAGCTTTCTTT	CASSHAQGALNTEAFF
TRBV7-2	NA	NA	TRBJ2-1	TGTGCCAGCAGCTTAGAGGGTCGGGGTGAGCAGTTCTTC	CASSLEGRGEQFF
TRBV28	NA	NA	TRBJ2-7	TGTGCCAGCAGTGGCCGGGGCCGCACCTACGAGCAGTACTTC	CASSGRGRTYEQYF
TRBV6-2/TRBV6-3	NA	TRBD1	TRBJ1-4	TGTGCCAGCAGCCACGGAGGGGGCATGGGTGAAAAACTGTTTTTT	CASSHGGGMGEKLFF
TRBV4-3	NA	TRBD2	TRBJ2-7	TGCGCCAGCAGCCAAGATCCCCCAGGGAGGGGCGAGCAGTACTTC	CASSQDPPGRGEQYF
TRBV6-6	NA	NA	TRBJ1-6	TGTGCCAGCAGACCCTACGTTAATTCACCCCTCCACTTT	CASRPYVNSPLHF
TRBV5-5	NA	TRBD1	TRBJ1-5	TGTGCCAGCAGCTACGGACAGGGACCATATAGCAATCAGCCCCAGCATTTT	CASSYGQGPYSNQPQHF
TRBV24-1	NA	NA	TRBJ1-2	TGTGCCACCAGTGACGTTCCGGGACAACCGTCGGGAGACTATGGCTACACCTTC	CATSDVPGQPSGDYGYTF
TRBV19	NA	TRBD1	TRBJ2-7	TGTGCCAGTAGTATTCGGGACAGGGGGCCCCTCATCTACGAGCAGTACTTC	CASSIRDRGPLIYEQYF
TRBV11-1	NA	NA	TRBJ2-3	TGTGCCAGCAGTCGGGGGCGCGGGGGAGATACGCAGTATTTT	CASSRGRGGDTQYF
TRBV5-6	NA	NA	TRBJ2-1	TGTGCCAGCAGCCTGGTTAGCAGTGAGCAGTTCTTC	CASSLVSSEQFF
TRBV2	once	TRBD1	TRBJ2-1	TGTGCCAGCAGGGGGACAGGGGGCGGATTATACAATGAGCAGTTCTTC	CASRGTGGGLYNEQFF
TRBV7-9	NA	TRBD2	TRBJ2-5	TGTGCCAGCAGTACCGAGCGGGGGCAAGAGACCCAGTACTTC	CASSTERGQETQYF
TRBV20-1	NA	NA	TRBJ2-3	TGCAGTGCTAGCACAGATACGCAGTATTTT	CSASTDTQYF
TRBV10-3	NA	NA	TRBJ2-2	TGTGCCATCAGTGAGATTGTAGGGCCCGGGGAGCTGTTTTTT	CAISEIVGPGELFF
TRBV6-1	NA	NA	TRBJ1-5	TGTGCCAGCAGTGAAGTCACAGCGGGCCAGCCCCAGCATTTT	CASSEVTAGQPQHF
TRBV6-2/TRBV6-3	NA	TRBD1	TRBJ2-3	TGTGCCAGCAGTTACCCTCGACAGGGCCCGAGCACAGATACGCAGTATTTT	CASSYPRQGPSTDTQYF
TRBV3-1/TRBV3-2	NA	NA	TRBJ2-6	TGTGCCAGCTGTTCCTCTGGGGCCAACGTCCTGACTTTC	CASCSSGANVLTF
TRBV30	NA	NA	TRBJ1-2	TGTGCCTGGAGGGGGGGATCGTACACCTTC	CAWRGGSYTF
TRBV12-3/TRBV12-4	NA	NA	TRBJ1-1	TGTGCCAGCAGTTTATCAACGTTGGCTGAAGCTTTCTTT	CASSLSTLAEAFF
TRBV19	NA	NA	TRBJ2-3	TGTGCCAGTAGTATTGGGGATACGCAGTATTTT	CASSIGDTQYF
TRBV27	NA	NA	TRBJ1-2	TGTGCCAGCAAGCAGAGCCACGCTAACTATGGCTACACCTTC	CASKQSHANYGYTF
TRBV4-2	NA	NA	TRBJ2-5	TGTGCCAGCAGCCGAGTAATCGCGGGAAAAGAGACCCAGTACTTC	CASSRVIAGKETQYF
TRBV3-1/TRBV3-2	NA	NA	TRBJ1-5	TGTGCCAGCAGCCGTACCGGGATCCAGAATCAGCCCCAGCATTTT	CASSRTGIQNQPQHF
TRBV4-3	NA	TRBD2	TRBJ2-7	TGCGCCAGCAGCCTGGGACTAGCGGAATACGAGCAGTACTTC	CASSLGLAEYEQYF
TRBV15	NA	TRBD1	TRBJ2-1	TGTGCCACCAGCAGAGGAGGGACAGTTTTCAACAATGAGCAGTTCTTC	CATSRGGTVFNNEQFF
TRBV24-1	NA	TRBD1	TRBJ1-4	TGTGCCACCAGTGAGGGCGGGACAGGGGGAGTCGCTGAAAAACTGTTTTTT	CATSEGGTGGVAEKLFF
TRBV6-2/TRBV6-3	NA	TRBD1	TRBJ2-7	TGTGCCAGCAGTTACTCGGGACAGATCGAGCAGTACTTC	CASSYSGQIEQYF
TRBV6-1	once	TRBD2	TRBJ2-1	TGTGCCAGCAGTGAAGCGTTACTAGCGGGGGGGAATGAGCAGTTCTTC	CASSEALLAGGNEQFF
TRBV23-1	NA	NA	TRBJ1-5	TGCGCCAGCAGTCAATCGAACCAGCCCCAGCATTTT	CASSQSNQPQHF
TRBV7-8	NA	NA	TRBJ2-3	TGTGCCAGCAGCTTCGTTTCGGGCACAGATACGCAGTATTTT	CASSFVSGTDTQYF
TRBV30	NA	NA	TRBJ1-1	TGTGCCTGTGGGAACACCAGAGAGAACACTGAAGCTTTCTTT	CACGNTRENTEAFF
TRBV27	NA	NA	TRBJ2-2	TGTGCCAGCAGTCCCCGGGGGACCGGGGAGCTGTTTTTT	CASSPRGTGELFF
TRBV19	NA	NA	TRBJ1-6	TGTGCCAGTGCTCCGGGACAACGGGATTCACCCCTCCACTTT	CASAPGQRDSPLHF
TRBV13	NA	TRBD1	TRBJ2-7	TGTGCCAGCAGCTTCCTGACAGGGGGCAGCGAGCAGTACTTC	CASSFLTGGSEQYF
TRBV4-3	NA	NA	TRBJ2-3	TGCGCCAGCAGCCAAGATCCAGGAAGCACAGATACGCAGTATTTT	CASSQDPGSTDTQYF
TRBV6-2/TRBV6-3	NA	NA	TRBJ1-5	TGTGCCAGCAGTATTGAAACGGGAGATTGGGGTAGCAATCAGCCCCAGCATTTT	CASSIETGDWGSNQPQHF
TRBV3-1/TRBV3-2	NA	TRBD2	TRBJ2-1	TGTGCCAGCAGCCAAGATACGACACCGGGAACTAGCGCCTCCTACAATGAGCAGTTCTTC	CASSQDTTPGTSASYNEQFF
TRBV10-3	NA	TRBD2	TRBJ2-3	TGTGCCACCACGGAAGCGGGAGACACAGATACGCAGTATTTT	CATTEAGDTDTQYF
TRBV5-4	NA	NA	TRBJ1-1	TGTGCCAGCAGCTTTGCATCGGTCACTGAAGCTTTCTTT	CASSFASVTEAFF
TRBV5-8	NA	TRBD1	TRBJ1-5	TGTGCCAGCAGCTTGGGACAGGGCGGCAATCAGCCCCAGCATTTT	CASSLGQGGNQPQHF
TRBV5-6	NA	NA	TRBJ1-3	TGTGCCAGCAGCTTGGACAGTCGTGGAAACACCATATATTTT	CASSLDSRGNTIYF
TRBV4-2	NA	NA	TRBJ1-4	TGTGCCAGCAGCCAATCAGCAGCCCCCATCGGAGAGGAAAAACTGTTTTTT	CASSQSAAPIGEEKLFF
TRBV5-4	NA	TRBD1	TRBJ1-4	TGTGCCAGCAGCTCCGTCCGACAGGGGAAGGAGAAACTGTTTTTT	CASSSVRQGKEKLFF
TRBV6-4	NA	NA	TRBJ1-5	TGTGCCAGCAGCAAGGAGATGGGTCAGCCCCAGCATTTT	CASSKEMGQPQHF
TRBV5-1	NA	NA	TRBJ2-2	TGCGCCAGCAGCGCCACAACAGGGAACAGAGACACCGGGGAGCTGTTTTTT	CASSATTGNRDTGELFF
TRBV3-1/TRBV3-2	NA	NA	TRBJ1-5	TGTGCCAGCAGCCAATCGGGGGGCGAGGGACAGCCCCAGCATTTT	CASSQSGGEGQPQHF
TRBV3-1/TRBV3-2	NA	TRBD2	TRBJ2-5	TGTGCCAGCAGCCACTTAGCGGGGGAAGAGACCCAGTACTTC	CASSHLAGEETQYF
TRBV30	once	NA	TRBJ2-7	TGTGCCTGGGGAGTCCGGGCCACCTACGAGCAGTACTTC	CAWGVRATYEQYF
TRBV6-5	NA	TRBD1	TRBJ2-2	TGTGCCAGCAGTTGGGGGACAGGATTTGAGGAGCTGTTTTTT	CASSWGTGFEELFF
TRBV19	NA	TRBD1	TRBJ1-5	TGTGCCAGTAGGGGGACAGGGGTGAGTAATCAGCCCCAGCATTTT	CASRGTGVSNQPQHF
TRBV28	few	TRBD2	TRBJ2-7	TGTGCCAGCAGTTTAATTAGGCCGGGACTAGCGGGAGGTCGTCGTTCCTACGAGCAGTACTTC	CASSLIRPGLAGGRRSYEQYF